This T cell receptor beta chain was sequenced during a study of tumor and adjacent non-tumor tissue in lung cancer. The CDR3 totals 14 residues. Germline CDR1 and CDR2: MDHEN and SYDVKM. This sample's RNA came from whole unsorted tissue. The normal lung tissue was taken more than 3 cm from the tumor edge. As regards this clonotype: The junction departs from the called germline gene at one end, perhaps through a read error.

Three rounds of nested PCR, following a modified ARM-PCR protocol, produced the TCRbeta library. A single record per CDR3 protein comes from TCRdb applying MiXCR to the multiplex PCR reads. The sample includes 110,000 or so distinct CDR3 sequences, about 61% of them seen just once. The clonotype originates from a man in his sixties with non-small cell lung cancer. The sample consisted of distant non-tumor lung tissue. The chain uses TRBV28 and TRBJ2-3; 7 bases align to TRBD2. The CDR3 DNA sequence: TGTGCCAGCCTCCCCTGGGACTACACAGATATGCAGTATTTT. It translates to CASLPWDYTDMQYF. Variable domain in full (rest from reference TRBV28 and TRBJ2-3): DVKVTQSSRYLVKRTGEKVFLECVQDMDHENMFWYRQDPGLGLRLIYFSYDVKMKEKGDIPEGYSVSREKKERFSLILESASTNQTSMYLCASLPWDYTDMQYFGPGTRLTVL.